Listed below are T cell receptor beta chains from one sample, sequenced in a study of blood T cell repertoires in COVID-19. Libraries were prepared by immunoSEQ multiplex PCR; TCRdb keeps only in-frame clonotypes and omits some of them. The repertoire holds almost 100,000 clones, with 86% as singletons. Sequencing was performed on peripheral blood. The origin of the receptors is a man aged 50-59 years with acute or convalescent COVID-19. Both conserved end residues are part of each CDR3. The order of the fields is V gene, clone size, J gene, D gene, CDR3 protein, CDR3 DNA. D genes are given only for firm matches. Part of the rows lack a size; the others show once, few, many or a class for expanded clones.

V: TRBV5-1
size: .
J: TRBJ1-2
D: TRBD1
CDR3: CASRRTGEFANYTF
DNA: TGCGCCAGCAGGCGGACAGGGGAATTCGCGAACTACACCTTC

V: TRBV9
size: .
J: TRBJ2-5
D: TRBD2
CDR3: CASSVGLAAQETQYF
DNA: TGTGCCAGCAGCGTGGGACTAGCGGCCCAAGAGACCCAGTACTTC

V: TRBV27
size: .
J: TRBJ1-1
D: TRBD1
CDR3: CASSAGQGMNTEAFF
DNA: TGTGCCAGCAGCGCAGGACAGGGTATGAACACTGAAGCTTTCTTT

V: TRBV6-5
size: .
J: TRBJ1-2
D: .
CDR3: CASILREGVGGYTF
DNA: TGTGCCAGCATCCTAAGAGAGGGGGTCGGCGGCTACACCTTC

V: TRBV5-1
size: .
J: TRBJ1-4
D: .
CDR3: CASSLSEGYEKLFF
DNA: TGCGCCAGCAGCTTGTCCGAGGGCTATGAAAAACTGTTTTTT

V: TRBV18
size: few
J: TRBJ2-5
D: .
CDR3: CASSLDRFQETQYF
DNA: TGTGCCAGCTCACTGGACAGATTCCAAGAGACCCAGTACTTC

V: TRBV2
size: .
J: TRBJ2-1
D: TRBD2
CDR3: CASSGGGPEQFF
DNA: TGTGCCAGCAGTGGGGGAGGGCCCGAGCAGTTCTTC

V: TRBV5-4
size: .
J: TRBJ2-7
D: TRBD1
CDR3: CASSSRTGINEQYF
DNA: TGTGCCAGCAGCAGCCGGACAGGGATCAACGAGCAGTACTTC

V: TRBV12-3/TRBV12-4
size: .
J: TRBJ2-1
D: .
CDR3: CASSDRHYNEQFF
DNA: TGTGCCAGCAGTGACAGGCACTACAATGAGCAGTTCTTC

V: TRBV25-1
size: .
J: TRBJ2-7
D: TRBD1
CDR3: CASSEATAGQGSSEQYF
DNA: TGTGCCAGCAGTGAAGCGACCGCGGGACAGGGGTCCAGCGAGCAGTACTTC

V: TRBV9
size: .
J: TRBJ1-2
D: .
CDR3: CASSVEEGVDGYTF
DNA: TGTGCCAGCAGCGTAGAAGAGGGGGTGGATGGCTACACCTTC